The sequence of this TCR beta chain was determined in a study of T cell responses to AZD1222 COVID-19 vaccine. Study results and limitations: The study found vaccine-associated CD4 TCRs spanning spike, dominant at 160-218 and 743-854. Two AZD1222 administrations were followed by greater Spike-specific TCR breadth and depth. Targeting of unmutated variant regions was reportedly seen in nearly half of spike-specific TCRs.

Samples with a second dose at about 4 or about 12 weeks were pooled together. The CDR3 is made up of 13 amino acids. Germline CDR1 is GTSNPN and CDR2 is SVGIG (reference sequence). The V and J ends lost 0 bases and 0 bases respectively, with 5 bases between them. Points on this clone: Its antigen is unidentified.

Sequencing used immunoSEQ multiplex PCR; TCRdb keeps in-frame clones, though not all of them. The data show approximately 82,000 clones, roughly 92% seen once. The sample was peripheral blood, taken 28 days after the second AZD1222 dose. The chain employs TRBV30 and TRBJ1-1; no clear D. This TCR was recovered from an adult who received the AZD1222 COVID-19 vaccine. The CDR3 DNA reads TGTGCCTGGAGTGTCGGGGTGAACACTGAAGCTTTCTTT. It codes for CAWSVGVNTEAFF.